The 21 T cell receptor beta chains in this list originate from one sample, sequenced in a study of vaccination and CD4 T cells after COVID-19. These TCRs' antigens remain unknown. Cultured CD4+ T cell DNA was sequenced using the Oncomine TCR Beta short-read assay. TCRdb re-called the PCR reads with MiXCR, one entry per CDR3 protein. The sample comprises tens of thousands of distinct CDR3 sequences, about 31% of which are singletons, and 9.5% to 12% rests with the top ten. Time point specified: late sampling 161 to 241 days after vaccination in three convalescent patients. This sample's treatment: roughly nine-day PBMC culture with coronavirus spike peptide pools or control peptides (ViraFEST assay). The specimen was CD4+ T cells from blood, cultured in vitro, collected about 7 months after SARS-CoV-2 vaccination. The receptor source for this set is a human donor who had recovered from COVID-19.

This clonotype was seen only a few times. CDR3 DNA sequence: TGCAGTGCTTACAGGGGGCTCACTGAAGCTTTCTTT. Its protein is CSAYRGLTEAFF. J is TRBJ1-1 and V is TRBV20-1; 9 nucleotides match TRBD1. J gave up 4 bases and V 5 bases, and 2 bases lay outside the gene matches. The CDR3 consists of 12 residues. Germline V CDR1 and CDR2: DFQATT, SNEGSKA (reference sequence).

The chain uses TRBV6-5 and TRBJ1-6; unclear D gene. The ends were cut back, 4 bases at V and 5 bases at J, with 9 bases in the middle. This CDR3 comprises 14 residues. The germline CDR1 and CDR2 sequences are MNHEY and SVGAGI. CDR3 region: CASSFEQNNSPLHF. The CDR3, as DNA: TGTGCCAGCAGTTTCGAACAGAATAATTCACCCCTCCACTTT.

V is TRBV28 and J is TRBJ2-1; 9 bases fit TRBD2. There are 14 residues in the CDR3. CDR1 is MDHEN and CDR2 is SYDVKM in the germline V gene. With V trimmed by 6 bases and J by 4 bases, 4 bases remained unmatched. The CDR3 nucleotides are TGTGCCAGCAGATGGCGGGAGGGATACAATGAGCAGTTCTTC. Translating it yields CASRWREGYNEQFF.

This clonotype was found a few times. The V gene is TRBV6-5, the J gene TRBJ1-1; 11 bases map to TRBD1. The J segment lost 3 bases and the V segment lost 2 bases, leaving 14 bases of the junction unmatched. The CDR3 extends over 19 amino acids. CDR1 is MNHEY, CDR2 SVGAGI, per germline. Here the CDR3 DNA reads TGTGCCAGCAGTTACGCCGCCTACGGGACAGGGGGGATGGACACTGAAGCTTTCTTT. It translates to CASSYAAYGTGGMDTEAFF.

V is TRBV6-2 or TRBV6-3 and J is TRBJ1-2; D remains ambiguous. Per the germline V gene, CDR1 is MNHEY and CDR2 is SVGEGT. This CDR3 comprises 17 residues. V lost 2 bases and J 8 bases, leaving 24 bases between the germline ends. CDR3 coding DNA: TGTGCCAGCAGTTACGCGTTCGCCAGCCGATTGCCTAGGGGCTACACCTTC. It yields the protein CASSYAFASRLPRGYTF.

This rearrangement joins TRBV7-3 to TRBJ2-7; TRBD2 matches 7 bases. The germline CDR1 and CDR2 sequences are SGHTA and FQGTGA. This CDR3 region has 13 residues. Trimming removed 8 bases from V and 4 bases from J; junction bases left unmatched: 8. CDR3 nucleotides: TGTGCCAGCTCCGGGTCCGGGGGGTACGAGCAGTACTTC. Translation: CASSGSGGYEQYF.

This clonotype was observed a few times. The V and J genes are TRBV6-5 and TRBJ2-5, with D perhaps matching TRBD1 or TRBD2 (5 bases each). This CDR3 region has 15 residues. Looked up from germline, CDR1 is MNHEY and CDR2 is SVGAGI. V lost 2 bases and J lost 2, with 12 bases in between. CDR3 nucleotides: TGTGCCAGCAGTTACGGCCCGGGACCTCAAGAGACCCAGTACTTC. Its protein product is CASSYGPGPQETQYF.

The rearrangement joins TRBV7-8 to TRBJ2-7, with 12 positions matching TRBD2. With 3 bases clipped from V and 7 bases from J, the junction kept 19 bases outside the gene matches. In germline, CDR1 is SGHVS, CDR2 FQNEAQ. CDR3 length: 19 residues. CDR3 amino acids: CASSLFILAGGTTKGEQYF. CDR3 DNA: TGTGCCAGCAGCTTGTTTATACTAGCGGGAGGAACAACGAAGGGGGAGCAGTACTTC. Combining the CDR3 with reference TRBV7-8 and TRBJ2-7 gives the whole variable domain GAGVSQSPRYKVAKRGQDVALRCDPISGHVSLFWYQQALGQGPEFLTYFQNEAQLDKSGLPSDRFFAERPEGSVSTLKIQRTQQEDSAVYLCASSLFILAGGTTKGEQYFGPGTRLTVT.

This clonotype occurred a few times. Written as DNA, the CDR3 is TGTGCCAGCAGCCCAAACGGGGCCGGGGAGCTGTTTTTT. Amino acid sequence: CASSPNGAGELFF. The rearrangement links TRBV7-3 to TRBJ2-2, with D tentatively TRBD2 (5 bases). Trimming removed 5 bases at V and 6 bases at J, with 10 bases between. Germline CDR1 is SGHTA and CDR2 is FQGTGA. This CDR3 has 13 amino acids. Supplemented by reference TRBV7-3 and TRBJ2-2, the full variable domain reads GAGVSQTPSNKVTEKGKYVELRCDPISGHTALYWYRQSLGQGPEFLIYFQGTGAADDSGLPNDRFFAVRPEGSVSTLKIQRTERGDSAVYLCASSPNGAGELFFGEGSRLTVL.

This clonotype was seen a handful of times. The chain recombines TRBV7-6 with TRBJ2-2; no firm D call. The CDR3 sequence is 16 residues long. Trimming left V 5 bases short and J 4 bases short, with 17 bases between. Germline V CDR1 and CDR2: SGHVS, FNYEAQ. The CDR3 region is CASSPDLSAITGELFF. Written as DNA, the CDR3 is TGTGCCAGCAGCCCCGATTTGTCGGCGATCACCGGGGAGCTGTTTTTT.

Regarding this clonotype: At one of its ends the junction is not consistent with the germline gene, which may arise from a read error. This chain links TRBV18 with TRBJ1-1; no clear D gene. The germline gives CDR1 KGHSH, CDR2 LQKENI. This CDR3 comprises 13 residues. CDR3 loop: CASSPPRRTEAFF. The CDR3 nucleotides read TGCGCCAGCTCACCACCGCGCAGGACTGAAGCTTTCTTT.

The chain recombines TRBV28 with TRBJ1-2; 8 positions agree with TRBD1. The CDR3 is made up of 16 amino acids. Looked up from germline, CDR1 is MDHEN and CDR2 is SYDVKM. Trimming cost V 7 bases and J 5 bases; bases outside gene matches: 15. The CDR3 DNA reads TGTGCCAGCACCCCAGGGTCGTCGACAGGGGTGTATGGCTACACCTTC. Its protein is CASTPGSSTGVYGYTF.

This clonotype was counted a few times. The CDR3 coding sequence is TGTGCCAGCATCGGGACTGAAGCTTTCTTT. As protein: CASIGTEAFF. V gene TRBV7-9 combines with J gene TRBJ1-1; no firm D call. Per the germline V gene, CDR1 is SEHNR and CDR2 is FQNEAQ (reference sequence). Between the trimmed V and J ends, which lost 7 bases and 5 bases, there was a span of 5 bases. CDR3 size: 10 residues.

Only one count was recorded for this clonotype. This chain connects TRBV11-2 to TRBJ2-7; perhaps D is TRBD1 or TRBD2 (5 bases each). The germline V gene has CDR1 SGHAT and CDR2 FQNNGV. The CDR3 is made up of 16 amino acids. V lost 0 bases to trimming and J lost 0 bases, with 12 bases between them. CDR3 region: CASSLDAGTDSYEQYF. DNA for the CDR3: TGTGCCAGCAGCTTAGATGCCGGGACCGACTCCTACGAGCAGTACTTC.

The V gene is TRBV7-9, the J gene TRBJ1-2; D gene ambiguous. The CDR3 spans 12 residues. Germline V gene lookup returns CDR1 SEHNR and CDR2 FQNEAQ (reference sequence). V was clipped by 0 bases and J by 6 bases, with 5 bases between them. CDR3 coding DNA: TGTGCCAGCAGCTTAGCAAACGATGGCTACACCTTC. It codes for CASSLANDGYTF.

This clonotype was observed a handful of times. The chain employs TRBV6-5 and TRBJ1-1; possibly TRBD1 for D (5 bases). The CDR3 has 15 amino acids. The V end lost 2 bases, the J end lost 4 bases, and 14 bases lay between the germline ends. Germline V CDR1 and CDR2: MNHEY, SVGAGI. The CDR3 region has the DNA TGTGCCAGCAGTTACGGGCAGGGTTATGTCACTGAAGCTTTCTTT. It translates to CASSYGQGYVTEAFF.

The chain uses TRBV6-1 and TRBJ1-1; D call uncertain. Germline CDR1 reads MNHNS; CDR2 reads SASEGT. The CDR3 loop spans 13 amino acids. V was pared by 2 bases and J by 4 bases, with 8 bases between. The CDR3 reads CASSESGGTEAFF. Here the CDR3 DNA reads TGTGCCAGCAGTGAATCTGGCGGCACTGAAGCTTTCTTT.

The chain links TRBV6-1 to TRBJ2-2; tentative D call: TRBD2 (6 bases). Looked up from germline, CDR1 is MNHNS and CDR2 is SASEGT. V gave up 6 bases and J gave up 1 base, with 15 bases separating them. The CDR3 totals 16 residues. Here the CDR3 reads CASRKGLLRNTGELFF. The CDR3 nucleotides are TGTGCCAGCAGAAAGGGACTTCTACGGAACACCGGGGAGCTGTTTTTT.

Only a few counts were recorded for this clonotype. The chain is built from TRBV24-1 and TRBJ2-3; 9 bases map to TRBD1. The germline CDR1 and CDR2 sequences are KGHDR and SFDVKD. This CDR3 has 15 amino acids. With V trimmed by 4 bases and J by 3 bases, 4 bases remained unmatched. The CDR3 nucleotides are TGTGCCACCAGTGAGACTGGACAGGGGACAGATACGCAGTATTTT. Translation: CATSETGQGTDTQYF.

On this clonotype itself: This could be a read error, since a much larger clone is one nucleotide away. This chain connects TRBV12-3 or TRBV12-4 to TRBJ1-2, with D possibly TRBD1 on 5 matching bases. The CDR3 loop spans 15 amino acids. Trimming removed 5 bases at V and 5 bases at J, with 18 bases between. The CDR3 sequence is CASSLRTRGDYGYTF. The CDR3 coding sequence is TGTGCCAGCAGTCTACGGACAAGGGGTGATTATGGCTACACCTTC.

This clonotype was recorded a few times. The chain employs TRBV20-1 and TRBJ1-6; D is possibly TRBD1 (6 bases). The V gene lost 1 base and the J gene lost 10 bases, with 14 bases spanning the gap. The CDR3 is 14 amino acids. CDR1 is DFQATT, CDR2 SNEGSKA, per germline (reference sequence). The CDR3 sequence is CSARVDRINSPLHF. In nucleotides, the CDR3 is TGCAGTGCTAGAGTAGACAGGATAAACTCACCCCTCCACTTT.